These T cell receptor beta chains were read from a single sample in a study of blood T cell repertoires in COVID-19. The repertoire was sequenced with immunoSEQ multiplex PCR; TCRdb's copy has only in-frame clones and lacks some. The table shows roughly 150,000 clones, with roughly 85% occurring only once. Sequenced material: peripheral blood. The receptors were gathered from an older woman with COVID-19, enrolled during active disease. CDR3s leave out the opening cysteine and the closing phenylalanine or tryptophan. The D gene is left open where the match is weak. Expanded clones are given a class, and other clones once, few, many or no size at all.

V gene: TRBV7-9
D gene: TRBD1
clone size: .
CDR3 length: 9
CDR3 protein: ASSLGGIQY

V gene: TRBV9
D gene: TRBD1
clone size: few
CDR3 length: 14
CDR3 protein: ASSGMTGGFGNTIY

V gene: TRBV14
D gene: TRBD2
clone size: .
CDR3 length: 15
CDR3 protein: ASSQKTLAGYYNEQF

V gene: TRBV11-2
D gene: TRBD2
clone size: .
CDR3 length: 14
CDR3 protein: ASSLGGTSGQETQY

V gene: TRBV25-1
D gene: .
clone size: .
CDR3 length: 13
CDR3 protein: ASSGSQGSGTEAF

V gene: TRBV19
D gene: TRBD1
clone size: .
CDR3 length: 14
CDR3 protein: ASSIGPGGTNTEAF

V gene: TRBV11-2
D gene: .
clone size: few
CDR3 length: 17
CDR3 protein: ASSPRGGARLSSGNTIY

V gene: TRBV5-4
D gene: .
clone size: .
CDR3 length: 11
CDR3 protein: ASSLDISGELF

V gene: TRBV5-1
D gene: TRBD2
clone size: .
CDR3 length: 12
CDR3 protein: ASNPAGVTYEQY

V gene: TRBV6-1
D gene: .
clone size: .
CDR3 length: 12
CDR3 protein: ASSENSGFTEAF

V gene: TRBV29-1
D gene: .
clone size: .
CDR3 length: 11
CDR3 protein: SVEGRGSYEQY

V gene: TRBV15
D gene: TRBD1
clone size: .
CDR3 length: 12
CDR3 protein: ATSSGTGDYGYT

V gene: TRBV5-1
D gene: TRBD1
clone size: .
CDR3 length: 12
CDR3 protein: ASSTTGGSTEAF

V gene: TRBV2
D gene: .
clone size: .
CDR3 length: 14
CDR3 protein: ASSRDRFISYNEQF

V gene: TRBV18
D gene: .
clone size: .
CDR3 length: 14
CDR3 protein: ASSPPSRTDDYGYT

V gene: TRBV19
D gene: .
clone size: .
CDR3 length: 13
CDR3 protein: ASTLTGWSEEKLF

V gene: TRBV5-8
D gene: TRBD1
clone size: .
CDR3 length: 13
CDR3 protein: ASSLGTGDQETQY

V gene: TRBV6-6
D gene: TRBD1
clone size: .
CDR3 length: 13
CDR3 protein: ASSAPGTGGNTIY

V gene: TRBV19
D gene: TRBD1
clone size: .
CDR3 length: 13
CDR3 protein: ASRRPGQGRQGYT

V gene: TRBV18
D gene: .
clone size: .
CDR3 length: 13
CDR3 protein: ASSQSGSGANVLT

V gene: TRBV18
D gene: TRBD2
clone size: .
CDR3 length: 12
CDR3 protein: ASTAGASTNEQF

V gene: TRBV6-5
D gene: TRBD1
clone size: .
CDR3 length: 13
CDR3 protein: ASRADRGRDSPLH

V gene: TRBV5-1
D gene: TRBD2
clone size: .
CDR3 length: 13
CDR3 protein: ASSSTSGTSGEQF

V gene: TRBV19
D gene: TRBD1
clone size: .
CDR3 length: 13
CDR3 protein: ASQGTGLENYGYT

V gene: TRBV4-1
D gene: TRBD1
clone size: once
CDR3 length: 15
CDR3 protein: ASSQDQRGLVDTEAF

V gene: TRBV6-5
D gene: TRBD1
clone size: .
CDR3 length: 13
CDR3 protein: ASTLGTGGTGELF

V gene: TRBV27
D gene: .
clone size: .
CDR3 length: 13
CDR3 protein: ASSLSTGPYNEQF

V gene: TRBV5-4
D gene: TRBD2
clone size: .
CDR3 length: 14
CDR3 protein: ASSAGLAGITGELF

V gene: TRBV24-1
D gene: TRBD2
clone size: .
CDR3 length: 15
CDR3 protein: ATSPRLAGGDTGELF

V gene: TRBV6-1
D gene: .
clone size: few
CDR3 length: 11
CDR3 protein: ASSEIPRGEQY

V gene: TRBV12-5
D gene: .
clone size: .
CDR3 length: 11
CDR3 protein: ASGREVNTEAF

V gene: TRBV2
D gene: .
clone size: .
CDR3 length: 13
CDR3 protein: ASTPRGLSNQPQH

V gene: TRBV3-1/TRBV3-2
D gene: .
clone size: .
CDR3 length: 15
CDR3 protein: ASSHLSRTRVSDTQY

V gene: TRBV14
D gene: TRBD2
clone size: .
CDR3 length: 13
CDR3 protein: ASSPLAGVGNEQF

V gene: TRBV10-2
D gene: TRBD1
clone size: few
CDR3 length: 14
CDR3 protein: ASSGPIGQGETEAF

V gene: TRBV10-3
D gene: TRBD1
clone size: .
CDR3 length: 13
CDR3 protein: AIKGQAASGNTIY

V gene: TRBV9
D gene: .
clone size: .
CDR3 length: 14
CDR3 protein: ASSVRRQPWSQPQH

V gene: TRBV7-9
D gene: TRBD2
clone size: .
CDR3 length: 13
CDR3 protein: ASSLAGTSGSGSF

V gene: TRBV7-6
D gene: TRBD1
clone size: .
CDR3 length: 13
CDR3 protein: ASSLAEGTGAGYT

V gene: TRBV5-4
D gene: .
clone size: .
CDR3 length: 12
CDR3 protein: ASSTRVSNTEAF

V gene: TRBV29-1
D gene: .
clone size: .
CDR3 length: 11
CDR3 protein: SVRTVNTGELF

V gene: TRBV2
D gene: TRBD2
clone size: .
CDR3 length: 13
CDR3 protein: ASSGGLAGGNEQF

V gene: TRBV19
D gene: .
clone size: .
CDR3 length: 12
CDR3 protein: ASRERRGGEKLF

V gene: TRBV11-3
D gene: TRBD1
clone size: .
CDR3 length: 12
CDR3 protein: ASTDGQGNTEAF

V gene: TRBV6-5
D gene: .
clone size: .
CDR3 length: 12
CDR3 protein: ASSRNRESDGYT

V gene: TRBV14
D gene: TRBD2
clone size: many
CDR3 length: 18
CDR3 protein: ASSQEGLADFSSGANVLT

V gene: TRBV7-3
D gene: .
clone size: .
CDR3 length: 13
CDR3 protein: ASSLIATSTGELF

V gene: TRBV9
D gene: TRBD1
clone size: .
CDR3 length: 10
CDR3 protein: ASSPTGYGYT

V gene: TRBV28
D gene: TRBD1
clone size: .
CDR3 length: 13
CDR3 protein: ASRDRQGFNTEAF

V gene: TRBV24-1
D gene: TRBD1
clone size: .
CDR3 length: 14
CDR3 protein: ATSDRQGWLRETQY

V gene: TRBV14
D gene: TRBD2
clone size: .
CDR3 length: 12
CDR3 protein: ASSHLAGSYEQY